This T cell receptor (beta chain) was recovered during a study of Ad26.COV2.S vaccination and SARS-CoV-2 variants. Noted treatment: some 20 received Ad26.COV2.S at low or high dose, single or two shots; about 5 received placebo; per-sample allocation not given. Repertoires come from day 63 after the first vaccine or placebo injection. The CDR3 is 15 amino acids. Trimming removed 6 bases from V and 1 base from J, with 10 bases in between. Germline V lookup: CDR1 SEHNR, CDR2 FQNEAQ (reference sequence). Sequencing used immunoSEQ multiplex PCR; TCRdb keeps in-frame clones, though not all of them. The sample lists hundreds of thousands of clones; around 90% were seen once. Findings and limits, study-wide: Reports say spike-specific CD8+ and CD4+ T cell responses covered substantial breadth after vaccination.

This clone occurred once. Antigen: not known. This TCR came from a person between 18 and 65 years old who received the Ad26.COV2.S COVID-19 vaccine or a placebo. The chain is built from TRBV7-9 and TRBJ2-6; D gene uncertain. Source: peripheral blood, taken in a trial of Ad26.COV2.S vaccine versus placebo. The CDR3 region is CASRDRGSGANVLTF. Written as DNA, the CDR3 is TGTGCCAGCAGAGATCGCGGTTCTGGGGCCAACGTCCTGACTTTC. Complete variable domain (other parts from reference TRBV7-9 and TRBJ2-6): DTGVSQNPRHKITKRGQNVTFRCDPISEHNRLYWYRQTLGQGPEFLTYFQNEAQLEKSRLLSDRFSAERPKGSFSTLEIQRTEQGDSAMYLCASRDRGSGANVLTFGAGSRLTVL.